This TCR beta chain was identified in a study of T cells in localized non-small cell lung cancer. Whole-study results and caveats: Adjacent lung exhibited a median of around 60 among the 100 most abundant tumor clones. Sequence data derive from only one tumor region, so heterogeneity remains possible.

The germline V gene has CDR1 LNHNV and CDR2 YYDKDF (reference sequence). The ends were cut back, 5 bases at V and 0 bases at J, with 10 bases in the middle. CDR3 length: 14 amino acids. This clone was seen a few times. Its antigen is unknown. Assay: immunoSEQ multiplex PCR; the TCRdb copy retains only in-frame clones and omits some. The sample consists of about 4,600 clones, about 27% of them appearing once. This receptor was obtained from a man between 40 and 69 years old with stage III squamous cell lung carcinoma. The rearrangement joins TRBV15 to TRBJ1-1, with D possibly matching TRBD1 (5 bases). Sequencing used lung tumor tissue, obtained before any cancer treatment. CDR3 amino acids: CATSRGRMNTEAFF. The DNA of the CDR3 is TGTGCCACCAGCCGGGGACGGATGAACACTGAAGCTTTCTTT.